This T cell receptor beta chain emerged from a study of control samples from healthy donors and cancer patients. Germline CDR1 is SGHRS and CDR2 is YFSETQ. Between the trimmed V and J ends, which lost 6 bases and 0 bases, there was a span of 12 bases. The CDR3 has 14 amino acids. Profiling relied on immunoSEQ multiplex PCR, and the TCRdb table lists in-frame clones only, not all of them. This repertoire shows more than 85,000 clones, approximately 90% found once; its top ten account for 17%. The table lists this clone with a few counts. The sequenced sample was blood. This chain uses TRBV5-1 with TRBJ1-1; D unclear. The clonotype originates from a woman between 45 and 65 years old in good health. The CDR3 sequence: CASKVEGLNTEAFF. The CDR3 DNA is TGCGCCAGCAAGGTAGAGGGCCTGAACACTGAAGCTTTCTTT.